This T cell receptor beta chain is from a study of blood T cell repertoires in COVID-19. Sequencing used immunoSEQ multiplex PCR; TCRdb keeps in-frame clones, though not all of them. The table includes roughly 130,000 clones, more than 75% detected once. The germline gives CDR1 MNHEY, CDR2 SMNVEV (reference sequence). The V gene lost 4 bases and the J gene lost 3 bases, with 15 bases spanning the gap. The CDR3 runs 15 residues. This clone was picked up one time. The receptor comes from a woman in her sixties or seventies with acute or convalescent COVID-19. The chain is built from TRBV27 and TRBJ2-5; a possible D gene is TRBD2 (6 bases). The sequencing input was peripheral blood. CDR3 DNA sequence: TGTGCCAGCAGTTCCTACCTTAGCGGCGAAGAGACCCAGTACTTC. Translation: CASSSYLSGEETQYF.